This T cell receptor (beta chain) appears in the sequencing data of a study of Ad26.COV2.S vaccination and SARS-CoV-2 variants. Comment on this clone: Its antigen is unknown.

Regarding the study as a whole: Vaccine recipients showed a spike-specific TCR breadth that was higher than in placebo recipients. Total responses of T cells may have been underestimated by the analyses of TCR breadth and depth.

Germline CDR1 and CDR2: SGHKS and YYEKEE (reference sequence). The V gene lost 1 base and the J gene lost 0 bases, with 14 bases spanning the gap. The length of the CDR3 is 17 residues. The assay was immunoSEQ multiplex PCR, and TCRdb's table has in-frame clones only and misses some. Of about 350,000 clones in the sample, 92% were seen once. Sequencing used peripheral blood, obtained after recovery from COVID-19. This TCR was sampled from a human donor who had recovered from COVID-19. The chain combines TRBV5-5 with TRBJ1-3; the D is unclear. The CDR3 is CASSLLIDGRSGNTIYF. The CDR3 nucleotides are TGTGCCAGCAGCTTGCTGATTGACGGCCGCTCTGGAAACACCATATATTTT. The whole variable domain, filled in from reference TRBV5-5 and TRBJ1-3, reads DAGVTQSPTHLIKTRGQQVTLRCSPISGHKSVSWYQQVLGQGPQFIFQYYEKEERGRGNFPDRFSARQFPNYSSELNVNALLLGDSALYLCASSLLIDGRSGNTIYFGEGSWLTVV.